The clone carrying this TCR beta chain was picked up many times. The data were taken from a study of human T cells and chemical hapten exposure. V lost 1 base and J lost 15; bases outside the gene matches: 13. Germline CDR1 reads KGHSH; CDR2 reads LQKENI. The CDR3 covers 15 residues. TCRdb reprocessed the RACE reads with MiXCR, giving one entry per CDR3 protein. This table has 45,000 to 65,000 distinct CDR3 sequences, 9.9% appearing once. As for time point: pre-sensitization, week 0. Described treatment: therapeutic diphenylcyclopropenone sensitization with weekly scalp DPC. The sample consisted of whole blood, taken in connection with sensitization to the hapten diphenylcyclopropenone (DPC). The clonotype comes from a man in his forties with alopecia areata. Some clones in this sample may be carry-over from other donors' samples. The rearrangement links TRBV18 to TRBJ2-1; TRBD1 aligns across 9 bases. The CDR3 spells CASSPLAGQGTLRFF. As DNA, the CDR3 is TGTGCCAGCTCACCACTGGCGGGACAGGGAACTCTCAGGTTCTTC.